Listed below are T cell receptor beta chains from one sample, sequenced in a study of blood T cell repertoires in COVID-19. TCRdb keeps only in-frame clones here, not all; method: immunoSEQ multiplex PCR. The sample records 150,000 to 170,000 clones, over 65% being singletons. Specimen: peripheral blood. Every receptor here comes from a man older than 75 with acute or convalescent COVID-19. Both conserved end residues are part of each CDR3. The D gene is left open where the match is weak.

D	J	V	CDR3	DNA
TRBD1	TRBJ1-2	TRBV11-3	CASSRPGTVGYTF	TGTGCCAGCAGCCGACCTGGGACAGTTGGCTACACCTTC
-	TRBJ2-5	TRBV5-4	CASSPAAAQETQYF	TGTGCCAGCAGCCCCGCGGCGGCTCAAGAGACCCAGTACTTC
TRBD2	TRBJ2-1	TRBV9	CASSVEASGGARQFF	TGTGCCAGCAGCGTAGAAGCTAGCGGGGGGGCCCGGCAGTTCTTC
TRBD1	TRBJ2-5	TRBV6-1	CASSAGQSSAGGGETQYF	TGTGCCAGCAGTGCCGGACAGTCCTCGGCAGGGGGTGGTGAGACCCAGTACTTC
TRBD1	TRBJ1-6	TRBV6-4	CASRRDRNTNSPLHF	TGTGCCAGCCGCCGGGACAGAAATACCAATTCACCCCTCCACTTT
-	TRBJ1-5	TRBV28	CASSLGGQPQHF	TGTGCCAGCAGTTTAGGTGGCCAGCCCCAGCATTTT
TRBD1	TRBJ2-3	TRBV5-1	CASTQGQGYTDTQYF	TGCGCCAGCACCCAGGGACAGGGGTACACAGATACGCAGTATTTT
-	TRBJ1-3	TRBV6-1	CASSENPGASGNTIYF	TGTGCCAGCAGTGAAAACCCAGGGGCCTCTGGAAACACCATATATTTT
-	TRBJ2-3	TRBV5-4	CASSSTMRSTDTQYF	TGTGCCAGCAGCAGTACAATGAGGAGCACAGATACGCAGTATTTT
-	TRBJ1-2	TRBV28	CASSLGFNYGYTF	TGTGCCAGCAGTTTAGGCTTTAACTATGGCTACACCTTC
-	TRBJ2-3	TRBV5-4	CASSPDSSQGTDTQYF	TGTGCCAGCAGCCCGGACAGCTCCCAGGGCACAGATACGCAGTATTTT
-	TRBJ2-3	TRBV11-2	CASSLESPKGVRSTDTQYF	TGTGCCAGCAGCTTAGAAAGCCCGAAGGGGGTTCGTAGCACAGATACGCAGTATTTT
-	TRBJ1-1	TRBV2	CASSDWGGRTEAFF	TGTGCCAGCAGTGACTGGGGGGGAAGGACTGAAGCTTTCTTT